This TCR beta chain was captured in a study of T-cell reconstitution after alpha-beta-depleted transplantation in children (dated by TCRdb to about 2016). Notes on the research overall: T-cell immune reconstitution after TCRalphabeta/CD19-depleted allogeneic hematopoietic cell transplantation in children was quantitatively tracked in the study by means of TCR repertoire profiling.

This clonotype has a handful of counts. Its cognate antigen has yet to be identified. The input lacks base qualities; no much larger clone sits a single base away. The library was built by means of PCR. The listed sequencing device is Illumina HiSeq 2500. To normalize quantification of the TCRbeta repertoire, the TCR libraries were built with molecular barcoding that relied on unique molecular identifiers. TCRdb handled the public reads itself, with Q25 trimming in fastp and clone calling in MiXCR, and kept productive beta chains. Here each entry gathers all rows of one CDR3 protein and keeps the most common genes and DNA. A total of fewer than 550,000 distinct CDR3 sequences appear in this sample, 15% to 20% of them only once. Under 30% of the sample goes to the ten largest clones. Broad study findings and their caveats: About two months after transplant, the apparently early recovery of alphabetaT-cell counts reportedly depended on just several hundred clones that had expanded rapidly and came from non-depleted graft cells. In some patients, the high TCRbeta diversity seen at day 60 was put down to recipient T cells and intrathymic progenitors that had survived conditioning. Over subsequent months, a decline in hyperexpanded clone frequencies was noted, and after one year, T-cell counts and TCRbeta diversity were mostly ascribed to newly produced T cells.

The treatment or condition label on this specimen signifies: allogeneic hematopoietic cell transplantation with graft depleted of TCRalphabeta T cells and CD19 B cells. The transplant recipients were children given TCRalphabeta/CD19-depleted allogeneic hematopoietic cell grafts. V loses 4 bases at its end and J loses 4 bases; junction bases beyond the gene matches: 8. The CDR3 has 15 amino acids, counting the end cysteine and phenylalanine. This entry keeps only the CDR3 DNA: 45 bases, framed from base 1. Via the germline V gene, CDR1 is SGHTA and CDR2 FQGNSA. This clonotype was obtained from a boy under two years old who had a stem cell transplant for Wiskott-Aldrich syndrome, so the T cells may come from the graft donor. The sample consisted of PBMCs, mostly from graft donor cells, taken 360 days after TCRalphabeta/CD19-depleted stem cell transplant. The sequence links TRBV7-2 to TRBJ2-7, and TRBD2 matches 9 of the central bases. The CDR3 reads CASSWGASGRYEQYF. The sequenced DNA is TGTGCCAGCAGCTGGGGGGCAAGCGGGAGGTACGAGCAGTACTTC.